Here is one TCR beta chain with its context. This sample is part of a study of blood T cell repertoires in COVID-19. Clones were read by immunoSEQ multiplex PCR, and TCRdb kept only the in-frame ones, dropping some. The sample lists over 150,000 clones, about 87% occurring once. This CDR3 region has 14 residues. Trimming stripped 6 bases from V and 1 base from J, with 13 bases between. The germline V gene has CDR1 SGHTS and CDR2 YDEGEE. Seattle's enrolled individuals joined amid active infection and were then monitored longitudinally. The receptor was isolated from a man aged 60 to 75 with COVID-19, enrolled during active disease. The rearrangement joins TRBV5-8 to TRBJ1-1; the D is unclear. The material sequenced was peripheral blood. The CDR3 loop is CASMPVWQNTEAFF. The CDR3 DNA reads TGTGCCAGCATGCCCGTATGGCAGAACACTGAAGCTTTCTTT.